This passage covers 9 T cell receptor beta chains from one sample sequenced in a study of cytotoxic CD8 clonotypes in ibrutinib-treated CLL. The method was immunoSEQ multiplex PCR; TCRdb's version includes in-frame clones alone and lacks a portion of them. The profile shows 55,000 to 80,000 clones, just over 90% of them singletons. Specimen: PBMCs, collected after 12 months of ibrutinib treatment. The receptors stem from a human donor with chronic lymphocytic leukemia.

The V and J genes are TRBV7-8 and TRBJ2-3; 8 bases are shared with TRBD2. This CDR3 has 15 residues. Germline V lookup: CDR1 SGHVS, CDR2 FQNEAQ. V gave up 7 bases and J gave up 3 bases; unmatched junction bases: 9. CDR3 bases: TGTGCCAGCATAGAGGCCCTAGCGGGTACAGATACGCAGTATTTT. Protein product: CASIEALAGTDTQYF.

The V gene is TRBV7-8, the J gene TRBJ1-2, with 11 bases matching TRBD1. With V trimmed by 4 bases and J by 7 bases, 14 bases remained unmatched. CDR3 length equals 17 residues. Germline CDR1 is SGHVS and CDR2 is FQNEAQ. CDR3 DNA: TGTGCCAGCAGCTCTTGGACAGGGGGCACCCAGGATCGTGGCTACACCTTC. Amino acid sequence: CASSSWTGGTQDRGYTF.

CDR3 sequence reads: CASEGRGSPLNEKLFF. CDR3 in DNA: TGCGCCAGCGAGGGTAGGGGCTCTCCCCTTAATGAAAAACTGTTTTTT. The chain recombines TRBV5-1 with TRBJ1-4, with a possible D match to TRBD1 (5 bases). This CDR3 has 16 amino acids. The germline gives CDR1 SGHRS, CDR2 YFSETQ. V was pared by 7 bases and J by 4 bases, with 20 bases between.

CDR3 bases: TGTGCCAGCAGCCTGGGGGTTGCAGCCACCTACGAGCAGTACTTC. Translated: CASSLGVAATYEQYF. V is TRBV5-4 and J is TRBJ2-7; D tentatively reads TRBD1 or TRBD2 (5 bases each). CDR3 length: 15 amino acids. Germline loops: CDR1 SGHNT, CDR2 YYREEE (reference sequence). Trimming pared 4 bases from V and 2 bases from J, leaving 16 bases between.

The CDR3 sequence: CASSLDQGWPRTYEQYF. The DNA of the CDR3 is TGCGCCAGCAGCTTGGATCAGGGGTGGCCTCGCACCTACGAGCAGTACTTC. The V gene is TRBV5-1, the J gene TRBJ2-7; D is possibly TRBD1 (6 bases). Germline loops: CDR1 SGHRS, CDR2 YFSETQ. Trimming left V 0 bases short and J 2 bases short, with 18 bases between. The CDR3 loop spans 17 amino acids.

This sequence joins TRBV4-3 and TRBJ1-2; 7 positions agree with TRBD1. The CDR3 has 15 residues. The ends lost 0 bases at V and 5 bases at J; junction bases unmatched: 6. Germline V lookup: CDR1 LGHNA, CDR2 YSLEER. CDR3 in amino acids: CASSQEKGAWYGYTF. CDR3 DNA sequence: TGCGCCAGCAGCCAAGAAAAGGGGGCTTGGTATGGCTACACCTTC.

The genes are TRBV9 and TRBJ2-3, with TRBD2 matching over 7 bases. This CDR3 has 19 amino acids. From germline, CDR1 is SGDLS and CDR2 YYNGEE. With 3 bases clipped from V and 3 bases from J, the junction kept 19 bases outside the gene matches. CDR3 in amino acids: CASSGGGLGQAFGTDTQYF. CDR3 sequence (DNA): TGTGCCAGCAGCGGGGGAGGGTTGGGGCAGGCATTCGGTACAGATACGCAGTATTTT.

The chain carries TRBV19 and TRBJ2-5; 9 nucleotides align to TRBD1. This CDR3 spans 14 amino acids. Germline V gene sequence: CDR1 LNHDA, CDR2 SQIVND (reference sequence). J lost 2 bases, V lost 5 bases, and 3 bases had no gene match. CDR3 loop: CASSEDRGQETQYF. For the CDR3, the DNA is TGTGCCAGTAGTGAAGACAGGGGGCAAGAGACCCAGTACTTC.

The chain combines TRBV18 with TRBJ2-5; D uncertain. The V gene lost 4 bases and the J gene lost 2 bases, with 11 bases spanning the gap. This CDR3 is built from 14 residues. Germline V gene sequence: CDR1 KGHSH, CDR2 LQKENI. The CDR3 is CASSLLATQETQYF. In nucleotides, the CDR3 is TGTGCCAGCTCACTTTTGGCCACACAAGAGACCCAGTACTTC.